This T cell receptor beta chain was identified during a study of cytomegalovirus exposure and HLA in healthy donors. Study conclusions and caveats: Associated with cytomegalovirus, according to the listing, were 150 to 200 TCR beta chains. Available immune exposure information covered CMV serostatus only. When a later analysis compared HLA-associated TCR beta chains with equally common others, the HLA-associated chains turned out to be more clonally expanded and to have lower generation probabilities. Most TCR sequences were uncommon, yet certain public TCRs appeared in many donors.

60 Vbeta and 13 Jbeta primers were used in PCR. Here immunoSEQ multiplex PCR was the method, and the copy in TCRdb shows in-frame clones only, minus some. Altogether about 87,000 clones are present, around 68% being singletons, with the ten largest covering 20% to 25%. On this clone: Its target is not known.

Trimming left V 11 bases short and J 0 bases short, with 14 bases between. CDR3 length: 14 residues. Germline V lookup: CDR1 SNHLY, CDR2 FYNNEI. Material for sequencing was PBMCs. The V call is TRBV2, the J call TRBJ2-1, with D possibly matching TRBD2 (6 bases). This receptor was obtained from a man younger than 45 in good health and CMV-seropositive. The DNA of the CDR3 is TGTGCCTTGAGATACGGGAGCTCCTACAATGAGCAGTTCTTC. Residues: CALRYGSSYNEQFF.